This is a list of T cell receptor beta chains from one sample in a study of OX40 agonist ivuxolimab in advanced cancers. Some clones are missing from TCRdb's copy, which holds only in-frame ones; the method was immunoSEQ multiplex PCR. Here the sample spans 20,000 to 25,000 clones, 65% to 90% being singletons. The sequencing used CD4+ or CD8+ T cells sorted from blood, collected in a trial of the OX40 agonist ivuxolimab. These receptors came from an adult with an advanced solid tumor such as melanoma, head and neck, liver or kidney cancer. Each CDR3 is given with its conserved first and last residue. A D gene is named only where the DNA matches it firmly. Size values are once, few and many counts, or a class for expanded clones, and some rows have none.

TRBV30	.	TRBJ1-1	.	TGTGCCTGGAGTCCAGGGACGGTGAACACTGAAGCTTTCTTT	CAWSPGTVNTEAFF
TRBV6-1	.	TRBJ2-1	.	TGTGCCAGCAGTGAGACAGAGCTTCACTACAATGAGCAGTTCTTC	CASSETELHYNEQFF
TRBV29-1	TRBD2	TRBJ2-7	.	TGCAGCGTCGGTTGGACTAGCGGGAGCATGTACGAGCAGTACTTC	CSVGWTSGSMYEQYF
TRBV4-1	TRBD2	TRBJ2-1	.	TGCGCCAGCAGCCAAGCGGGCCCCGGGACTACGAACAATGAGCAGTTCTTC	CASSQAGPGTTNNEQFF
TRBV15	.	TRBJ2-7	.	TGTGCCACCAGCAGAGAGGGTCTGGGACCTTACGAGCAGTACTTC	CATSREGLGPYEQYF
TRBV19	.	TRBJ2-7	.	TGTGCCAGTAGTATACGAGGGCAGGAATTCCGGGAGCAGTACTTC	CASSIRGQEFREQYF
TRBV10-2	TRBD1	TRBJ2-7	few	TGCGCCAGCAGTGTCGGGACAGGGGGCGAGCAGTACTTC	CASSVGTGGEQYF
TRBV9	TRBD2	TRBJ2-5	.	TGTGCCAGCAGCGTAGGACAATTTACTAGCGGCCAAGAGACCCAGTACTTC	CASSVGQFTSGQETQYF
TRBV4-1	.	TRBJ2-2	once	TGCGCCAGCGGCCAACCCTCGCGGTCGAACACCGGGGAGCTGTTTTTT	CASGQPSRSNTGELFF
TRBV7-9	TRBD2	TRBJ2-5	.	TGTGCCAGCAGCTTAGATCCGTTCAGCGGGGGGGGTCGAGAGGAGACCCAGTACTTC	CASSLDPFSGGGREETQYF
TRBV6-4	.	TRBJ2-2	.	TGTGCCAGCAGTGGGTCTCTCACCGGGGAGCTGTTTTTT	CASSGSLTGELFF
TRBV6-5	TRBD2	TRBJ2-7	.	TGTGCCAGCAGCGAGCGGGGGGTCTACGAGCAGTACTTC	CASSERGVYEQYF
TRBV20-1	.	TRBJ2-5	medium-sized	TGCAGTGCTAGAGAGGTAGCGGACCAGTACTTC	CSAREVADQYF
TRBV2	TRBD2	TRBJ2-7	.	TGTGCCACTAAAGGGTACCTAGCGGGAGGTGACTACGAGCAGTACTTC	CATKGYLAGGDYEQYF
TRBV7-9	.	TRBJ1-6	once	TGTGCCAGCAGCCCAGGGGCACATAATTCACCCCTCCACTTT	CASSPGAHNSPLHF
TRBV6-5	.	TRBJ1-1	medium-sized	TGTGCCAGCAGTTCTCTTACTGAAGCTTTCTTT	CASSSLTEAFF
TRBV19	TRBD1	TRBJ2-3	.	TGTGCCAGTAGTACCAGGACAGGGGGTTCGGGAGATACGCAGTATTTT	CASSTRTGGSGDTQYF
TRBV6-1	.	TRBJ2-7	.	TGTGCCAGCAAAGAACAGGGCCAAGGCTACGAACAGTACTTC	CASKEQGQGYEQYF
TRBV5-6	.	TRBJ2-4	.	TGTGCCAGCAGCTTGCCCACGGAGGGCGAATCTCAGTACTTC	CASSLPTEGESQYF
TRBV11-2	.	TRBJ1-1	.	TGTGCCAGCAGCACTGGGGGGACTGAAGCTTTCTTT	CASSTGGTEAFF
TRBV9	TRBD2	TRBJ2-5	.	TGTGCCAGCAGCGTAGGCGGGAGGGCCCCGAAAGAGACCCAGTACTTC	CASSVGGRAPKETQYF
TRBV14	.	TRBJ1-1	.	TGTGCCAGCACTGCTGTAGGGACCAACACTGAAGCTTTCTTT	CASTAVGTNTEAFF
TRBV9	TRBD2	TRBJ2-7	once	TGTGCCAGCAGCGTAGGACTAGCGGCGTCCTACGAGCAGTACTTC	CASSVGLAASYEQYF
TRBV28	.	TRBJ2-7	once	TGTGCCAGCAGCCCCCCCAGAAGGCTCTCCTACGAGCAGTACTTC	CASSPPRRLSYEQYF
TRBV11-3	TRBD2	TRBJ2-1	.	TGTGCCAGCAGCCCTAGATTAAAAGACGGTAGCGGGAGTTACGATGAGCAGTTCTTC	CASSPRLKDGSGSYDEQFF
TRBV9	.	TRBJ2-7	.	TGTGCCAGCAGCGGGAGCTCCTACGAGCAGTACTTC	CASSGSSYEQYF
TRBV29-1	.	TRBJ2-7	.	TGCAGCGTTGAAAAGATCCAGGGAGCCGAGCAGTACTTC	CSVEKIQGAEQYF
TRBV7-2	.	TRBJ2-7	.	TGTGCCAGCAGCTTGATGGGAGCGTTCTACTTC	CASSLMGAFYF
TRBV21-1	.	TRBJ2-7	.	TGTGCCGGGAAAACGGGCTACGAGCAGTACTTC	CAGKTGYEQYF
TRBV2	TRBD1	TRBJ1-3	once	TGTGCCAGCAGTCAAAACCCCCGGGACAGGGTCAACACCATATATTTT	CASSQNPRDRVNTIYF
TRBV27	TRBD1	TRBJ2-3	.	TGTGCCAGCAGTTTATCCACTCCCGGGACAGCCACAGATACGCAGTATTTT	CASSLSTPGTATDTQYF
TRBV4-1	.	TRBJ2-7	few	TGCGCCAGCAGCCAGGGTTCAAGCTCCTACGAGCAGTACTTC	CASSQGSSSYEQYF
TRBV28	TRBD1	TRBJ2-7	.	TGTGCCAGCAGTTCACCGCCGGGACAGGGGCACCATAGGTACTACGAGCAGTACTTC	CASSSPPGQGHHRYYEQYF
TRBV6-5	.	TRBJ2-5	.	TGTGCCAGCAGAGGGCCCCAAGAGACCCAGTACTTC	CASRGPQETQYF
TRBV6-6	TRBD2	TRBJ2-7	few	TGTGCCAGCTTAGCGGGGGCTTACGAGCAGTACTTC	CASLAGAYEQYF
TRBV6-1	TRBD1	TRBJ2-7	.	TGTGCCAGTCGCTTTACCGGGACAGAAGTCTACGAGCAGTACTTC	CASRFTGTEVYEQYF
TRBV29-1	.	TRBJ1-1	.	TGCAGCGTTGTTCGGGGGTCTTACACTGAAGCTTTCTTT	CSVVRGSYTEAFF
TRBV7-6	TRBD2	TRBJ2-1	.	TGTGCCAGCAGCTTAGCGCGGCCTAACACAGAGAACGGGACTAGGGGGTGGGGTGAGCAGTTCTTC	CASSLARPNTENGTRGWGEQFF
TRBV4-1	.	TRBJ2-2	.	TGCGCCAGCAGCCGCCTCTCCACCGGGGAGCTGTTTTTT	CASSRLSTGELFF
TRBV9	.	TRBJ2-1	.	TGTGCCAGCAGCGTAGGTTCAGGGGTCAATGAGCAGTTCTTC	CASSVGSGVNEQFF
TRBV28	.	TRBJ1-1	few	TGTGCCAGCAGTTTGAGGAGGGTTGAGGCTGAAGCTTTCTTT	CASSLRRVEAEAFF
TRBV19	TRBD2	TRBJ2-3	.	TGTGCCAGCCAACTAGCGGGAGGGGCCGATACGCAGTATTTT	CASQLAGGADTQYF
TRBV10-1	.	TRBJ1-3	.	TGCGCCAGCAGTGAGTCCCGGGGAAACACCATATATTTT	CASSESRGNTIYF
TRBV29-1	.	TRBJ2-3	.	TGCAGCGTTGAAGTTGCGGTAGAGGGAAGCACAGATACGCAGTATTTT	CSVEVAVEGSTDTQYF
TRBV27	TRBD1	TRBJ2-1	.	TGTGCCAGCAGTTTAAGGACAGGGGGGAACGATGAGCAGTTCTTC	CASSLRTGGNDEQFF
TRBV6-1	TRBD1	TRBJ1-1	.	TGTGCCAGCAGCCAGACAGGGCTGAACACTGAAGCTTTCTTT	CASSQTGLNTEAFF